Each of the 19 T cell receptor beta chains below was sequenced from the same sample in a study of shared clonotypes between healthy human individuals. Positive CCR7 selection of CD45RO-negative cells yielded the naive CD8 cells, and terminally differentiated effector memory CD45RA+ cells were excluded. Assay: immunoSEQ multiplex PCR; the TCRdb copy retains only in-frame clones and omits some. The table records about 2.1 million clones, around 95% of them present only once. Sequencing input: naive CD8+ T cells from PBMCs. Every receptor here comes from a man aged 18 to 30 in good health. Some clones in this sample may be carry-over from other donors' samples.

This chain links TRBV27 with TRBJ2-7; 11 bases fit TRBD2. The CDR3 has 15 residues. J was trimmed by 5 bases and V by 5 bases; bases with no gene match: 8. The germline gives CDR1 MNHEY, CDR2 SMNVEV (reference sequence). The CDR3 reads CASSLHGLAGHEQYF. The DNA for the CDR3 is TGTGCCAGCAGTCTTCACGGACTAGCGGGCCACGAGCAGTACTTC.

The V call is TRBV4-1, the J call TRBJ2-7; TRBD2 is a possible D gene (6 bases). V lost 0 bases and J 3 bases, leaving 15 bases between the germline ends. The germline gives CDR1 MGHRA, CDR2 YSYEKL. This CDR3 contains 16 residues. The CDR3 here is CASSQEGGGEGYEQYF. DNA of the CDR3: TGCGCCAGCAGCCAAGAGGGAGGCGGAGAGGGCTACGAGCAGTACTTC.

The V and J genes are TRBV27 and TRBJ2-1; 8 nucleotides line up with TRBD2. CDR3 length: 15 residues. Trimming took 6 bases from V and 6 from J; bases not matched to a gene: 10. Germline V CDR1 and CDR2: MNHEY, SMNVEV (reference sequence). CDR3 loop: CASRKGTSRGNEQFF. CDR3 DNA: TGTGCCAGCAGGAAGGGGACTAGTCGGGGCAATGAGCAGTTCTTC.

The rearrangement joins TRBV6-5 to TRBJ2-1, with 8 bases that match TRBD1. The CDR3 covers 14 residues. Trimming removed 6 bases from V and 6 bases from J; junction bases left unmatched: 7. Germline CDR1 reads MNHEY; CDR2 reads SVGAGI. CDR3 sequence (DNA): TGTGCCAGCAGAGGACAGGGTGTCCTCAATGAGCAGTTCTTC. Translated: CASRGQGVLNEQFF.

The J gene is TRBJ1-5, the V gene TRBV2; D remains unclear. The CDR3 has 15 residues. Germline CDR1 is SNHLY and CDR2 is FYNNEI. The germline V and J ends were trimmed by 2 bases and 0 bases, with 8 bases remaining between them. This CDR3 reads CASSEQEISNQPQHF. In DNA, the CDR3 is TGTGCCAGCAGTGAACAGGAGATTAGCAATCAGCCCCAGCATTTT.

With respect to this clone: The same CDR3 is also encoded by other DNA sequences in this sample. This sequence joins TRBV6-6 and TRBJ2-7, with D perhaps matching TRBD2 (6 bases). Between the trimmed V and J ends, which lost 0 bases and 2 bases, there was a span of 11 bases. Per the germline V gene, CDR1 is MNHNY and CDR2 is SVGAGI (reference sequence). The CDR3 spans 15 residues. The CDR3 loop is CASSYSTGGTYEQYF. CDR3 sequence (DNA): TGTGCCAGCAGTTACTCGACCGGAGGGACCTACGAGCAGTACTTC.

The J gene is TRBJ2-7, the V gene TRBV13, with D possibly matching TRBD2 (5 bases). The CDR3 runs 15 residues. Germline CDR1 is PRHDT and CDR2 is FYEKMQ (reference sequence). V lost 5 bases to trimming and J lost 0 bases, with 14 bases between them. The CDR3 sequence: CASSPSQRRSYEQYF. The CDR3 nucleotides are TGTGCCAGCAGCCCTTCGCAGCGGCGCTCCTACGAGCAGTACTTC.

The CDR3 DNA follows: TGTGCCAGCAGCTATAACACAGATACGCAGTATTTT. It codes for CASSYNTDTQYF. J is TRBJ2-3 and V is TRBV11-2; D ambiguous. Between the trimmed V and J ends, which lost 4 bases and 2 bases, there was a span of 4 bases. CDR1 SGHAT and CDR2 FQNNGV come from the germline V gene. This CDR3 has 12 residues.

The chain is built from TRBV2 and TRBJ2-3; 9 bases agree with TRBD2. The CDR3 loop spans 16 amino acids. V shed 1 base and J 2 bases; nucleotides not matched to a gene: 4. Germline V lookup: CDR1 SNHLY, CDR2 FYNNEI. The CDR3 region is CASSEGGRALTDTQYF. For the CDR3, the DNA is TGTGCCAGCAGTGAAGGCGGGAGGGCCCTCACAGATACGCAGTATTTT.

The chain uses TRBV27 and TRBJ2-5, with 10 bases identical to TRBD2. The germline V gene has CDR1 MNHEY and CDR2 SMNVEV (reference sequence). The CDR3 is made up of 16 amino acids. J lost 0 bases, V lost 5 bases, and 6 bases had no gene match. The CDR3, as DNA: TGTGCCAGCAGTACCTCCGGGACTAGCGACCAAGAGACCCAGTACTTC. Translation: CASSTSGTSDQETQYF.

The chain employs TRBV28 and TRBJ2-5; 9 nucleotides line up with TRBD1. The V gene end was trimmed by 5 bases and the J gene end by 4 bases; junction bases not matched to a gene: 8. The CDR3 runs 15 residues. Germline CDR1 reads MDHEN; CDR2 reads SYDVKM. The CDR3 region is CASSPRDRVPETQYF. In nucleotides, the CDR3 is TGTGCCAGCAGTCCCAGGGACAGGGTACCAGAGACCCAGTACTTC.

The V and J genes are TRBV28 and TRBJ2-7; the match to TRBD1 covers 7 bases. Germline values: CDR1 MDHEN, CDR2 SYDVKM. J gave up 2 bases and V 5 bases, and 9 bases lay outside the gene matches. This CDR3 comprises 15 residues. CDR3 sequence (DNA): TGTGCCAGCAGTCCGTCGGACAGGAACGCCTACGAGCAGTACTTC. Translated: CASSPSDRNAYEQYF.

V and J are TRBV9 and TRBJ2-2; D is possibly TRBD2 (5 bases). Per the germline V gene, CDR1 is SGDLS and CDR2 is YYNGEE. V lost 7 bases, J lost 7 bases, and 11 bases lay in between. This CDR3 comprises 12 residues. The CDR3 nucleotides are TGTGCCAGCGAGACCCGGGACGGGGAGCTGTTTTTT. The encoded protein is CASETRDGELFF.

This rearrangement joins TRBV11-3 to TRBJ1-5, with D hard to call. The CDR3 spans 18 residues. Trimming stripped 4 bases from V and 5 bases from J, with 24 bases between. Germline CDR1 SGHNT, CDR2 YENEEA. The chain's CDR3 is CASSSQVEQLYYHQPQHF. The CDR3 DNA reads TGTGCCAGCAGCTCCCAGGTTGAACAGCTATATTACCATCAGCCCCAGCATTTT. Supplemented by reference TRBV11-3 and TRBJ1-5, the full variable domain reads EAGVVQSPRYKIIEKKQPVAFWCNPISGHNTLYWYLQNLGQGPELLIRYENEEAVDDSQLPKDRFSAERLKGVDSTLKIQPAELGDSAVYLCASSSQVEQLYYHQPQHFGDGTRLSIL.

This clone appeared a single time. The chain joins TRBV5-4 to TRBJ2-7, with 11 bases identical to TRBD2. The length of the CDR3 is 19 residues. CDR1 is SGHNT and CDR2 is YYREEE in the germline V gene (reference sequence). The ends lost 0 bases at V and 2 bases at J; junction bases unmatched: 13. CDR3 nucleotide sequence: TGTGCCAGCAGCTTGGAAGAGGGCGGACTAGCGGGCCCTGCCTACGAGCAGTACTTC. This encodes CASSLEEGGLAGPAYEQYF.

V is TRBV18 and J is TRBJ2-1; D may be TRBD2 (6 bases). The CDR3 is made up of 14 amino acids. Germline V gives CDR1 KGHSH, CDR2 LQKENI. V was pared by 0 bases and J by 8 bases, with 11 bases between. The CDR3 spells CASSPPEGWDEQFF. In DNA form, the CDR3 reads TGTGCCAGCTCACCACCGGAGGGCTGGGATGAGCAGTTCTTC.

This clone was observed a single time. The rearrangement uses TRBV5-1 and TRBJ2-3; TRBD2 agrees at 7 bases. CDR1 and CDR2 from the germline V gene are SGHRS and YFSETQ. This CDR3 contains 15 residues. V was pared by 1 base and J by 2 bases, with 4 bases of the junction left unmatched. This chain's CDR3 is CASSLLAAHTDTQYF. In DNA, the CDR3 is TGCGCCAGCAGCTTGCTAGCGGCACACACAGATACGCAGTATTTT.

This chain connects TRBV11-2 to TRBJ1-1; 10 positions agree with TRBD1. The germline gives CDR1 SGHAT, CDR2 FQNNGV. The CDR3 sequence is 13 residues long. J lost 5 bases, V lost 6 bases, and 3 bases had no gene match. This chain's CDR3 is CASRGQGWTEAFF. CDR3 nucleotides: TGTGCCAGCAGGGGACAGGGGTGGACTGAAGCTTTCTTT.

This chain uses TRBV10-3 with TRBJ2-7; D remains ambiguous. The CDR3 length is 14 residues. Germline assignment: CDR1 ENHRY and CDR2 SYGVKD. The germline V and J ends were trimmed by 6 bases and 0 bases, with 12 bases remaining between them. CDR3 bases: TGTGCCATCAGGGTAGGCTTGCGCTCCTACGAGCAGTACTTC. Translated: CAIRVGLRSYEQYF.